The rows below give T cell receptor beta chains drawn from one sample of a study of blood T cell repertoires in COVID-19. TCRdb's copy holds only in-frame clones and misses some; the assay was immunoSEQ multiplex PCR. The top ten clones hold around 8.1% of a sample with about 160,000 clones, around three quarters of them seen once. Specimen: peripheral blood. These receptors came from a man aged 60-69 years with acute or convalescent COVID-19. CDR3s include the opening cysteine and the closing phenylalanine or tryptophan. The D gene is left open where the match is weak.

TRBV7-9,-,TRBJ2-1,CASSLEGSNNEQFF
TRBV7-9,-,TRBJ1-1,CASSFVRGEAFF
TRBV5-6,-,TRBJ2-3,CASKGGPDTQYF
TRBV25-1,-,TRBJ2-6,CASAGRAGGANVLTF
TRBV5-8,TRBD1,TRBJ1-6,CASSQRQDRNSPLHF
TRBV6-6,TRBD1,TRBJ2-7,CASRTADRGSYEQYF
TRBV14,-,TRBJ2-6,CASSRASRSLGANVLTF
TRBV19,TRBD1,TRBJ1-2,CATLGTGGRNYGYTF
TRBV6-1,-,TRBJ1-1,CASSVQNPGALNTEAFF
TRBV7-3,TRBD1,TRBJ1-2,CASSPQGTNYGYTF
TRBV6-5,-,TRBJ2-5,CASSYFTGSQETQYF
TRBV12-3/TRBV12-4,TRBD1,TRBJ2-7,CASSWDRSYEQYF
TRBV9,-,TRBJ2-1,CASSDNRGNNEQFF
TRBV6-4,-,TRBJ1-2,CASSDSSGYGYTF
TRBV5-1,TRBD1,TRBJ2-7,CASRPGQRVGEQYF
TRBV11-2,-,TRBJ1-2,CASSTQRRGASDYGYTF
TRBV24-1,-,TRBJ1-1,CATSDSGKNTEAFF
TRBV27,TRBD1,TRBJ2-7,CASSVGQGANEQYF
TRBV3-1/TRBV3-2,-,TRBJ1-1,CASSQELELQDTEAFF
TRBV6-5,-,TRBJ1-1,CASKMGGTEAFF
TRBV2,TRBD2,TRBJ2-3,CASSYTSGVVDTQYF
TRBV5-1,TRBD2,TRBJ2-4,CASSSGGPENIQYF
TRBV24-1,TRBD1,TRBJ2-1,CATSDGYRGSYWSNEQFF
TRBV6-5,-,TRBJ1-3,CASSFSQGSAGNTIYF
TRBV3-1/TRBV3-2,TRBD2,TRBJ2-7,CASRSSSGGASEQYF
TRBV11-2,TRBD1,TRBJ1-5,CASSLGGTGSQPQHF
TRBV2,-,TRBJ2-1,CASSAPDNEQFF
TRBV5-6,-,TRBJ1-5,CASSFVPITDSTCRRAQHF
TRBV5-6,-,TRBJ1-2,CASSPGEDGYTF
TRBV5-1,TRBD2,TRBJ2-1,CASSLSLAGEYNEQFF
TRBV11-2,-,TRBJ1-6,CASSIYRDSPLHF
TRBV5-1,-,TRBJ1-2,CASRGSYGYTF
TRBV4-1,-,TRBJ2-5,CASSQDPPTYQETQYF
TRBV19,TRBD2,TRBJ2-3,CASSTLAGGLADTQYF
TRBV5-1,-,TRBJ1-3,CASSLGSPTLSGNTIYF
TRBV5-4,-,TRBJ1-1,CASSFITGNTEAFF
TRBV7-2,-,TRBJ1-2,CASSSRGGFGGYTF
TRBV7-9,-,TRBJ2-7,CASSPLRGTYEQYF
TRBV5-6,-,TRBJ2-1,CASSLPREGVTYNEQFF
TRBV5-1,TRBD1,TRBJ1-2,CASRAGTESGYTF
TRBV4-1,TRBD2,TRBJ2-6,CASSQARGLAGVSGANVLTF
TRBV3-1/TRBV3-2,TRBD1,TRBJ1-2,CASSQDWTGGDYGYTF
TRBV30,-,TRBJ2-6,CAWRASGANVLTF
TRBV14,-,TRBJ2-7,CASSQRHEQYF
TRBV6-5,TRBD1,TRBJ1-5,CASSTQGGNQPQHF
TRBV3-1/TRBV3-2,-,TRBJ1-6,CASRRQGIGSPLHF
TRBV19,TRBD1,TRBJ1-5,CASSYGQDSNQPQHF
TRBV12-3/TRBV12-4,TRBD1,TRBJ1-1,CASSLATGQKAFF
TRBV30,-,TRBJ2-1,CAWSPAGWSSYNEQFF
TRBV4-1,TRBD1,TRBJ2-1,CASSQVPDRDNEQFF
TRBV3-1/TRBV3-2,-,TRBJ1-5,CASSQMTGNQPQHF
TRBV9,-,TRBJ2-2,CASSLSGSNTGELFF
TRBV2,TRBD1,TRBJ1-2,CASRGQGIRGYTF